Listed below are T cell receptor beta chains from one sample, sequenced in a study of T cell responses to AZD1222 COVID-19 vaccine. Sequencing was performed with immunoSEQ multiplex PCR; in TCRdb, only in-frame clones are kept and a portion is missing. The profile shows 100,000 to 110,000 clones, about 89% of them singletons. The material sequenced was peripheral blood, taken on day 0 of MenACWY control vaccination. The source is an adult in good health. The CDR3 runs from the conserved cysteine through the conserved F or W. Each record gives: V gene, clone size, J gene, D gene, CDR3 DNA, CDR3 protein. D genes are given only for firm matches. Some rows mark clone size as missing; the rest say once, few, many or name a class of expanded clone.

TRBV5-4	once	TRBJ1-2	.	TGTGCCAGCAGCTTGGGGTGGAACTATGGCTACACCTTC	CASSLGWNYGYTF
TRBV13	.	TRBJ2-2	.	TGTGCCAGCAGCTTTGACTACTCGGAGCTGTTTTTT	CASSFDYSELFF
TRBV19	once	TRBJ2-5	.	TGTGCCAGTAGTAAGGCCCGGGGGCGGGGGACCAGGGAGACCCAGTACTTC	CASSKARGRGTRETQYF
TRBV25-1	.	TRBJ2-7	TRBD2	TGTGCCAGCAGTGAGCGGGGAGGCGGGAGTTGGTACGAGCAGTACTTC	CASSERGGGSWYEQYF
TRBV5-4	.	TRBJ2-7	TRBD1	TGTGCCAGCAGCCCCGTCAGGGGGCGAGTCGAGCAGTACTTC	CASSPVRGRVEQYF
TRBV28	.	TRBJ1-2	.	TGTGCCAGCAGATTAGGGGGGAGCTATGGCTACACCTTC	CASRLGGSYGYTF
TRBV5-1	.	TRBJ2-3	.	TGCGCCAGCAGCTTGGGCAGGGTCACAGATACGCAGTATTTT	CASSLGRVTDTQYF
TRBV2	few	TRBJ2-4	.	TGTGCCAGCCTAGAGCCCCCCGGCATTCAGTACTTC	CASLEPPGIQYF
TRBV4-1	.	TRBJ2-1	TRBD2	TGCGCCAGCAGCTTGGGGAGACTAGCGGGGGGGCAGGGTGAGCAGTTCTTC	CASSLGRLAGGQGEQFF
TRBV9	.	TRBJ1-2	.	TGTGCCAGCAGCGTAGGGCAGGGTAATGGCTACACCTTC	CASSVGQGNGYTF
TRBV28	.	TRBJ2-5	.	TGTGCCAGCAGTTTGCTACTGGGGCAAGAGACCCAGTACTTC	CASSLLLGQETQYF
TRBV18	.	TRBJ2-7	TRBD2	TGTGCCAGCTCACTGCGTACTAGCGGCCCCGTCGACGAGCAGTACTTC	CASSLRTSGPVDEQYF
TRBV28	.	TRBJ2-2	TRBD2	TGTGCCAGCGGGGCACGGGGGGGCCAGAACACCGGGGAGCTGTTTTTT	CASGARGGQNTGELFF
TRBV3-1/TRBV3-2	.	TRBJ1-6	.	TGTGCCAGCAGCCCAAGTTCCGTCAATTCACCCCTCCACTTT	CASSPSSVNSPLHF
TRBV28	.	TRBJ1-5	TRBD1	TGTGCCAGCAGGGGGGACAGTTTTTCTGACCAGCCCCAGCATTTT	CASRGDSFSDQPQHF
TRBV28	.	TRBJ2-5	.	TGTGCCAGCCGCCTCGGGGCGTCGGAGACCCAGTACTTC	CASRLGASETQYF
TRBV4-3	.	TRBJ2-2	TRBD1	TGCGCCAGCAGCCAAGATGAGGGACAGGGATTCCGGCTGTTTTTT	CASSQDEGQGFRLFF
TRBV3-1/TRBV3-2	.	TRBJ1-5	.	TGTGCCAGCAGCCAAGGTAGGGGGTCGGGAAATCAGCCCCAGCATTTT	CASSQGRGSGNQPQHF
TRBV7-9	.	TRBJ1-5	.	TGTGCCAGCAGCTTCCAGGGAGATAGCAATCAGCCCCAGCATTTT	CASSFQGDSNQPQHF
TRBV19	.	TRBJ2-2	.	TGTGCCAGTACCACCACAGGGAACACCGGGGAGCTGTTTTTT	CASTTTGNTGELFF
TRBV7-6	.	TRBJ2-7	TRBD2	TGTGCCAGCAGCTTATTGACGGCGGGGGAATCCTACGAGCAGTACTTC	CASSLLTAGESYEQYF
TRBV5-1	.	TRBJ1-5	.	TGCGCCAGCAGCTTCGATAAGGATCAGCCCCAGCATTTT	CASSFDKDQPQHF
TRBV29-1	once	TRBJ1-1	.	TGCAGCGTTGAACTGCGGGGGTCAGCTTTCTTT	CSVELRGSAFF
TRBV7-3	.	TRBJ1-5	.	TGTGCCAGCAGCTTACTCGGGGGTGCTCAGCCCCAGCATTTT	CASSLLGGAQPQHF
TRBV4-2	.	TRBJ2-1	TRBD2	TGTGCCAGCACCAGGTCCGGGACTAGCGGGGATATCTACAATGAGCAGTTCTTC	CASTRSGTSGDIYNEQFF
TRBV4-2	.	TRBJ2-1	TRBD2	TGTGCCAGCAGCCAAGATTCCCTAGCGGGAGGGCGAAATGAGCAGTTCTTC	CASSQDSLAGGRNEQFF
TRBV19	.	TRBJ1-5	.	TGTGCCAGCGCGATGTACAGCAATAGCAATCAGCCCCAGCATTTT	CASAMYSNSNQPQHF
TRBV4-3	.	TRBJ1-1	TRBD1	TGCGCCAGCAGCCTTACAGGGGTCGACACTGAAGCTTTCTTT	CASSLTGVDTEAFF
TRBV2	.	TRBJ1-5	.	TGTGCCAGCAGTGTCGGACGGCAAAATCAGCCCCAGCATTTT	CASSVGRQNQPQHF
TRBV28	.	TRBJ1-5	.	TGTGCCAGCAGTTTAATCGGGGACGTTGGTTATCAGCCCCAGCATTTT	CASSLIGDVGYQPQHF
TRBV28	.	TRBJ2-3	.	TGTGCCAGCAGCACATTAGGACTAGATACGCAGTATTTT	CASSTLGLDTQYF
TRBV7-2	few	TRBJ2-7	TRBD1	TGTGCCAGCAGCTTGGGACAGTCTTCCTACGAGCAGTACTTC	CASSLGQSSYEQYF
TRBV6-5	.	TRBJ1-1	.	TGTGCCAGCACCCAGGGGCGCGAAGCTTTCTTT	CASTQGREAFF
TRBV2	.	TRBJ2-1	TRBD2	TGTGCCAGCGGAGGACTAGCGGGGGACAATGAGCAGTTCTTC	CASGGLAGDNEQFF
TRBV7-2	once	TRBJ1-6	.	TGTGCCAGCAGCTTAGTACCGCGGAATTCACCCCTCCACTTT	CASSLVPRNSPLHF
TRBV7-3	.	TRBJ1-6	.	TGTGCCAGCAGCGCTGTTGGTGAGGGCAATTCACCCCTCCACTTT	CASSAVGEGNSPLHF
TRBV19	.	TRBJ2-7	.	TGTGCCAGTAGTATGAGGCAGTACTCCTACGAGCAGTACTTC	CASSMRQYSYEQYF
TRBV5-1	.	TRBJ2-1	.	TGCGCCAGCAGCTTGGCCATGGCGAAATACAATGAGCAGTTCTTC	CASSLAMAKYNEQFF
TRBV5-1	.	TRBJ1-2	.	TGCGCCAGCAGCCCGGACAACTATGGCTACACCTTC	CASSPDNYGYTF
TRBV6-2/TRBV6-3	.	TRBJ1-5	.	TGTGCCAGCAGTCTGCTTAATCAGCCCCAGCATTTT	CASSLLNQPQHF
TRBV6-5	.	TRBJ1-6	TRBD1	TGTGCCAGCAGTAGGGGGCCTGAGAATTCACCCCTCCACTTT	CASSRGPENSPLHF
TRBV3-1/TRBV3-2	.	TRBJ1-1	.	TGTGCCAGCAGCCTGAGGGGGTCGCTGAACACTGAAGCTTTCTTT	CASSLRGSLNTEAFF
TRBV10-3	.	TRBJ1-6	.	TGTGCCATCACCCAGGAGGGTCTTGGGAATTCACCCTTCCACTTT	CAITQEGLGNSPFHF
TRBV11-2	.	TRBJ1-3	.	TGTGCCAGCAGCTTTTGGGGAGGCACCATATATTTT	CASSFWGGTIYF